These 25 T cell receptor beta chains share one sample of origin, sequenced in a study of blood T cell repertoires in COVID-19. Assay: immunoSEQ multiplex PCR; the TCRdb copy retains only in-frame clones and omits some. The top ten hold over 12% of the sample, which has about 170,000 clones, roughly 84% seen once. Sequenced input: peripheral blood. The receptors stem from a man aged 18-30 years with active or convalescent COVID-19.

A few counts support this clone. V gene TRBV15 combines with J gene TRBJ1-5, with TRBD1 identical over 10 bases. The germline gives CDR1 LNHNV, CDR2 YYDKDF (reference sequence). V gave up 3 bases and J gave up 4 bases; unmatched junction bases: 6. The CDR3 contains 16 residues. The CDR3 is CATSRGQGLLNQPQHF. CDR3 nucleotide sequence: TGTGCCACCAGCAGGGGACAGGGGCTTTTAAATCAGCCCCAGCATTTT.

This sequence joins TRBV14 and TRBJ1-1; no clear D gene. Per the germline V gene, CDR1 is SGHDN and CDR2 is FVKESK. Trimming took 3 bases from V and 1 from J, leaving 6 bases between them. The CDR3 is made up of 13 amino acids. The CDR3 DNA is TGTGCCAGCAGCCAGCACAGGAACACTGAAGCTTTCTTT. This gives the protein CASSQHRNTEAFF.

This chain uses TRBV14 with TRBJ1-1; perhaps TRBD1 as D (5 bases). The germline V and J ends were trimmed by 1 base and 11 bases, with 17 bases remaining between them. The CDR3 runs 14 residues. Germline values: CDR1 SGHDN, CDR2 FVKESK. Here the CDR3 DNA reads TGTGCCAGCAGCCAAGCTTGGGGTGGGGCGTTGGCTTTCTTT. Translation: CASSQAWGGALAFF.

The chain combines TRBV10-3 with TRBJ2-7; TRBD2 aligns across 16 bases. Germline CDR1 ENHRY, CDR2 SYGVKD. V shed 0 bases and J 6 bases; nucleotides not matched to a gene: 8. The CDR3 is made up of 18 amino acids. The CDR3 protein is CAISESGLAGGPQSEQYF. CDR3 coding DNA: TGTGCCATCAGTGAGTCGGGACTAGCGGGAGGGCCGCAGTCCGAGCAGTACTTC.

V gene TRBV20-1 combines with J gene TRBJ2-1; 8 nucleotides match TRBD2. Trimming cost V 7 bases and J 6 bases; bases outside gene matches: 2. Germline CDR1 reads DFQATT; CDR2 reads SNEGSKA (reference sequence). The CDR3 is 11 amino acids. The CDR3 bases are TGCAGTGGGACTAGCCGCAATGAGCAGTTCTTC. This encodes CSGTSRNEQFF.

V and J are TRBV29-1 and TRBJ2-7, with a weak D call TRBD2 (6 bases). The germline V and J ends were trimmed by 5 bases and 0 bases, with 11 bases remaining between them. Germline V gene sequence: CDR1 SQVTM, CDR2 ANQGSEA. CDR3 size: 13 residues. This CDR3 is CSVPGTFSYEQYF. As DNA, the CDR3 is TGCAGCGTTCCCGGGACTTTCTCCTACGAGCAGTACTTC.

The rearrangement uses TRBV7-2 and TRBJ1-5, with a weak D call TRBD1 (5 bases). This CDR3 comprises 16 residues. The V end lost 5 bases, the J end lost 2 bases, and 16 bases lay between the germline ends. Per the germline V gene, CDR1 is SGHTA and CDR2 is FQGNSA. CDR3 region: CASSRQGKVGNQPQHF. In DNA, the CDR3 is TGTGCCAGCAGCCGGCAGGGTAAAGTCGGCAATCAGCCCCAGCATTTT.

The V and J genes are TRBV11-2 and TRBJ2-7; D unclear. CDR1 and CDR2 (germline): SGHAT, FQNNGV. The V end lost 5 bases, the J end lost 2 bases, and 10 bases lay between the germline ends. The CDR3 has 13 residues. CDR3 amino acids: CASSLYRTYEQYF. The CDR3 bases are TGTGCCAGCAGCCTATATCGAACCTACGAGCAGTACTTC.

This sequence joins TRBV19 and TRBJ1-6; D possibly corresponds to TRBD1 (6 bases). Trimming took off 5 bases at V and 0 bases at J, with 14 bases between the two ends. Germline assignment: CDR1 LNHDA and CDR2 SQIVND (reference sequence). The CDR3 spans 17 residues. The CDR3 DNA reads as TGTGCCAGTAGTCCCCAGGGGACGAGCTCCTATAATTCACCCCTCCACTTT. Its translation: CASSPQGTSSYNSPLHF.

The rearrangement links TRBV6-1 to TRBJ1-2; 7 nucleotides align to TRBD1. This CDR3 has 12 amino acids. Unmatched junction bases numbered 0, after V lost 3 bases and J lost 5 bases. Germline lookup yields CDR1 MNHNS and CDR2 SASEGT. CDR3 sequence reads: CASSETGYGYTF. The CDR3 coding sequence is TGTGCCAGCAGTGAGACAGGGTATGGCTACACCTTC.

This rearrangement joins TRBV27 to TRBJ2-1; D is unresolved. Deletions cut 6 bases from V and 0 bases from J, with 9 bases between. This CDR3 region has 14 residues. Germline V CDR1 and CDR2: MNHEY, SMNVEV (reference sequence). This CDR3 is CASSPGSSYNEQFF. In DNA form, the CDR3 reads TGTGCCAGCAGCCCCGGTAGCTCCTACAATGAGCAGTTCTTC.

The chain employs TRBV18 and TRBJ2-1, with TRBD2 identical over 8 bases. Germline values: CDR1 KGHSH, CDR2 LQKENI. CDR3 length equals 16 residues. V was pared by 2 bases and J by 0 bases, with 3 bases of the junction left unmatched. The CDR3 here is CASSPVAGGSYNEQFF. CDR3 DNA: TGTGCCAGCTCACCAGTTGCGGGAGGCTCCTACAATGAGCAGTTCTTC.

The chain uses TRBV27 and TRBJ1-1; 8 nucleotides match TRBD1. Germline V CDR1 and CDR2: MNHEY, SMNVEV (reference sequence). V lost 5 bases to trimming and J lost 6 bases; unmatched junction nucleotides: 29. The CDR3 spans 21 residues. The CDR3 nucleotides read TGTGCCAGCAGTCCCACCCCATTTATTCCGGGACAGGCCGTTGCATTCGCTGAAGCTTTCTTT. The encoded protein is CASSPTPFIPGQAVAFAEAFF.

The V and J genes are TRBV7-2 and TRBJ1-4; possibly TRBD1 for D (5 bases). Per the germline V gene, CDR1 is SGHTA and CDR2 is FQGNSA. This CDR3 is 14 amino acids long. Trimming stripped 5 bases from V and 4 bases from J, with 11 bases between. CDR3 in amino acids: CASSKGLLNEKLFF. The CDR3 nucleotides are TGTGCCAGCAGCAAGGGACTGCTTAATGAAAAACTGTTTTTT.

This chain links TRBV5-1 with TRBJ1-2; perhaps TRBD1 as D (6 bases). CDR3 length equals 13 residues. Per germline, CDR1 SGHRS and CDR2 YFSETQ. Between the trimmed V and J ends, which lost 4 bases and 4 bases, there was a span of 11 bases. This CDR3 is CASSIGQPYGYTF. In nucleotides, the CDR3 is TGCGCCAGCAGCATAGGACAGCCCTATGGCTACACCTTC.

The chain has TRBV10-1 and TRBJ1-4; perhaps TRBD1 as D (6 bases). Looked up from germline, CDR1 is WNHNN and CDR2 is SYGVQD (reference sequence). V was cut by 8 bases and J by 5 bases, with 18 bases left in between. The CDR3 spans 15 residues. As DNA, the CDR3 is TGCGCCAGCTGCCTGCGGGGGCGACAGAATGAAAAACTGTTTTTT. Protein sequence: CASCLRGRQNEKLFF.

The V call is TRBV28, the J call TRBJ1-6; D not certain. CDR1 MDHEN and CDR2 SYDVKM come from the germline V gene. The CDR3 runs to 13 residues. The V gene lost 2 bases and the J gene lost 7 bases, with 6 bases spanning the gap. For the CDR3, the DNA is TGTGCCAGCAGTTTAGTCCAGAATTCACCCCTCCACTTT. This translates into CASSLVQNSPLHF.

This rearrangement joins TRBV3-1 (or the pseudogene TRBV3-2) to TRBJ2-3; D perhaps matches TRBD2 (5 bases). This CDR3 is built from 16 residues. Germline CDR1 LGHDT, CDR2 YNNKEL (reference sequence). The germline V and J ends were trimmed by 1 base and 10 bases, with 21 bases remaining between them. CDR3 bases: TGTGCCAGCAGCCAAGGAGCGCTAGCCGGTAGCATATCGCAGTATTTT. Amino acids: CASSQGALAGSISQYF.

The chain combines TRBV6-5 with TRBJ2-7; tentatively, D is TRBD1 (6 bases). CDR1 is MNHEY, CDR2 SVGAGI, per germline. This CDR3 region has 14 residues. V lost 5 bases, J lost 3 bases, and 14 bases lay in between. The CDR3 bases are TGTGCCAGCAGTCCGGACAGAGCAAACTACGAGCAGTACTTC. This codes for CASSPDRANYEQYF.

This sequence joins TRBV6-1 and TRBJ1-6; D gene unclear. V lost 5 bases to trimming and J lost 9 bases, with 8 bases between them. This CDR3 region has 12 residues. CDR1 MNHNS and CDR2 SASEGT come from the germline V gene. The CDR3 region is CASSFVSSPLHF. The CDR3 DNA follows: TGTGCCAGCAGTTTCGTTAGTTCACCCCTCCACTTT.

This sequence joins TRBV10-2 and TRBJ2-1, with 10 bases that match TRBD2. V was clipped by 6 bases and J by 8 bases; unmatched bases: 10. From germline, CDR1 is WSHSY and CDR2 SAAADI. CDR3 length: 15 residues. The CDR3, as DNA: TGCGCCAGCAGCCAGAGCGGGGGGGCAGTGGATGAGCAGTTCTTC. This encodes CASSQSGGAVDEQFF.

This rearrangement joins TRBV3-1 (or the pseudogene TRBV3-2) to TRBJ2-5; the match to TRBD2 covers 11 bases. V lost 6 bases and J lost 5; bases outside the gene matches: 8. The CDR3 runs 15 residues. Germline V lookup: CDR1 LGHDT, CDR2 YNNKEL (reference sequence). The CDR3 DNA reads TGTGCCAGCAGTGCTAGCGGGGGGCTAATGGAGACCCAGTACTTC. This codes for CASSASGGLMETQYF.

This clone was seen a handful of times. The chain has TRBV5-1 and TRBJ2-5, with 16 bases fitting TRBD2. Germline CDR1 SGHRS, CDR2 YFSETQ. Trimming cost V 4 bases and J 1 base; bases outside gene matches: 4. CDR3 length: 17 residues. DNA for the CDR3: TGCGCCAGCAGCGCCGGGACTAGCGGGGGGGCCCAAGAGACCCAGTACTTC. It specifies CASSAGTSGGAQETQYF.

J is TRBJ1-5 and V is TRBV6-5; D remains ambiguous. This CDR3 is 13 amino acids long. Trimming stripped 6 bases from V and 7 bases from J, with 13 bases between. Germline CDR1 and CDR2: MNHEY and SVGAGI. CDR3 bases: TGTGCCAGCAGCGTAGAAGCAGGCCAGCCCCAGCATTTT. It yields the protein CASSVEAGQPQHF.

Here the CDR3 DNA reads TGCAGTGCTAGTAAGCCACCCGGGGAGCAGTACTTC. Translated: CSASKPPGEQYF. The rearrangement uses TRBV20-1 and TRBJ2-7; D call uncertain. V dropped 3 bases and J dropped 7 bases, with 13 bases sitting between them. Germline V gene data show CDR1 as DFQATT and CDR2 as SNEGSKA (reference sequence). This CDR3 spans 12 amino acids.